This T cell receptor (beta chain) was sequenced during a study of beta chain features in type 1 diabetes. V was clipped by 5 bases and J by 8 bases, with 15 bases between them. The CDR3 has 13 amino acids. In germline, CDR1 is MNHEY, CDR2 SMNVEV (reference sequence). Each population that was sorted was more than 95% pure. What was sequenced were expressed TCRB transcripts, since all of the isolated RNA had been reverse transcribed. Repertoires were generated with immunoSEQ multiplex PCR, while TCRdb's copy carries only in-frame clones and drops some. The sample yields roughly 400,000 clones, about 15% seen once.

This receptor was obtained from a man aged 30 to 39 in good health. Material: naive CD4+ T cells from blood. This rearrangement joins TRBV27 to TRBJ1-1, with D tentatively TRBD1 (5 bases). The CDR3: CASSPIGGAEAFF. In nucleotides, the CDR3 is TGTGCCAGCAGTCCCATTGGAGGGGCCGAAGCTTTCTTT.